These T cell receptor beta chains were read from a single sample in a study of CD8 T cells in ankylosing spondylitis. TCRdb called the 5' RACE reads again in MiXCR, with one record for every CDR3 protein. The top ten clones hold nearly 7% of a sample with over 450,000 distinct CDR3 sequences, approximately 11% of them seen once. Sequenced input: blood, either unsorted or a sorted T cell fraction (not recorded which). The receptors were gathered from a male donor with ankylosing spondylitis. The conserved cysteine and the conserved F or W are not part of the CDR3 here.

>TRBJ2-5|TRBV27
ASSLSQTGEETQY
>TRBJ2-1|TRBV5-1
ASSLGLLGGEQF
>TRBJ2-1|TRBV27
ASSLGGAGGPGNEQF
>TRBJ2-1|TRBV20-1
SARDRQWSEQF
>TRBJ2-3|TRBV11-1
ASSALAGGPSGTDTQY
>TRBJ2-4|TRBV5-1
ASSLAPGEGSNIQY
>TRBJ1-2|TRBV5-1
ASSTAPDTNYGYT
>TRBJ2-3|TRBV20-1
SAPRQSSTDTQY
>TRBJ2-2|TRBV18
ASSPPGGPNTGELF
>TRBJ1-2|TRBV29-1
SVETPPGNGYT
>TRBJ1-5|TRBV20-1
SARAGARNQPQH
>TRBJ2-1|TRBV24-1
ATSGGTREQF
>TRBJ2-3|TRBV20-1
SAPSSGVTDTQY
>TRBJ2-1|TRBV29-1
SVEGSSYNEQF
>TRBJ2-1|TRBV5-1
ASSLPSGRAYNEQF
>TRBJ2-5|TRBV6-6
ASSYFSGETQY
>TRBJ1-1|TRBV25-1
ASSRWGGTEAF
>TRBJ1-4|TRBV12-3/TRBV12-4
ASSWDRNEKLF
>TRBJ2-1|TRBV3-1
ASSQDKLGGGF
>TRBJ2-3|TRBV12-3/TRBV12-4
ASSLLASDTQY
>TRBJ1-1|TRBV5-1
ASSFGSANTEAF
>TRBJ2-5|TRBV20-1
SAGTVETQY
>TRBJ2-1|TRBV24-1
ATSGSQLARSYNEQF
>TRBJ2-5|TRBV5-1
ASNTDREETQY
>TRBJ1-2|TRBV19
ASSIVARGRFGYT
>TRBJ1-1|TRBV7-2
ASSKLWGATEAF
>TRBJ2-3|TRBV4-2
ASSQGSGSAADTQY
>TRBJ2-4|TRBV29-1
SVEGSSKNIQY
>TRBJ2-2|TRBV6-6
ASSYLGAGELF
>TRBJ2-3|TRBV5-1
ASSLQSSTDTQY
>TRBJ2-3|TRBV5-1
ASSLDVDTQY
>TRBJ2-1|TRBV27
ASSLAGPYNEQF
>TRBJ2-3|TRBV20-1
SARHQTSTDTQY
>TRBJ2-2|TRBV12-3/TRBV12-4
ASSLGPVAGELF
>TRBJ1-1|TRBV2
AIGGWVDTEAF
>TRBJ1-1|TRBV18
ASSEGGMNTEAF
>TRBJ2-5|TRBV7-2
ASSLGDREQETQY
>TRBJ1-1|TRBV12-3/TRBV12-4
ASSAREAF
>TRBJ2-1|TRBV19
ASSRSREQF
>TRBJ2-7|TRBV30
AWSVLYEQY
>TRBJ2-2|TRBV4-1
ASSQERGRTGELF
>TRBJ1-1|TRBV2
ASSVGPLPANTEAF
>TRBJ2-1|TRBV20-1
SARSPGTSGRNYNEQF
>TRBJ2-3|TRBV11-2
ASSPSRGRAYSGSDTQY
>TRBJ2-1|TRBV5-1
ASSFGTGYDEQF
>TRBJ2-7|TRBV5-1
ASSLSQVYEQY
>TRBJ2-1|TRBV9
ASSGRSYNEQF
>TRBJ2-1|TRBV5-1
ASSLEGLAVDNEQF
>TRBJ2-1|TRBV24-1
ATSDNGQVRNNEQF
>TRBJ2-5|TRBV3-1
ASSRTSLDQETQY
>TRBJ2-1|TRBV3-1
ASSHHSGPPSGEQF
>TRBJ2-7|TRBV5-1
ASSPQGFSGEQY
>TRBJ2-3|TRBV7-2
ASSSRTSGLSTDTQY
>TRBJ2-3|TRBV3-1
ASRPGLAGLSDTQY
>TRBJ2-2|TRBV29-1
SVSAGTANTGELF
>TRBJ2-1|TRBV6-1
ASSPRGTGVLGEQF
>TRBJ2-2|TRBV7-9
ASSPGPLHAGELF
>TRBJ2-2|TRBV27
ASSLSALQREVSGELF